The present T cell receptor (beta chain) was sequenced within a study of post-analysis software for immune sequencing data. The overall study: Relapsing-remitting, secondary progressive and progressive-relapsing multiple sclerosis courses were included. Broader study findings: Higher frequency in patients than in controls was seen for 5 or 6 TRBV segments, with TRBV5-6, TRBV5-1 and TRBV20-1 among them.

V gave up 2 bases and J gave up 4 bases, with 14 bases separating them. Germline V gene sequence: CDR1 SQVTM, CDR2 ANQGSEA. The CDR3 has 14 residues. As regards this clonotype: The antigen is not known.

Built from TCR beta cDNA, the libraries had unique molecular identifiers in them. Each CDR3 protein gets one entry after TCRdb re-called the PCR reads with MiXCR. The sample carries hundreds of thousands of distinct CDR3 sequences, roughly 58% recorded once. The TCR was taken from a girl aged 10 to 17 with multiple sclerosis. The specimen sequenced was blood. The chain combines TRBV29-1 with TRBJ1-2, with D maybe TRBD1 (5 bases). The CDR3 DNA is TGCAGCGTTGAATCTGCGTCGAGGGGCTATGGCTACACCTTC. This gives the protein CSVESASRGYGYTF.